Included here is one T cell receptor beta chain sequence, with context. The antigen is undetermined. With 3 bases clipped from V and 2 bases from J, the junction kept 5 bases outside the gene matches. Germline loops: CDR1 SEHNR, CDR2 FQNEAQ (reference sequence). The length of the CDR3 is 17 residues. cDNA serving as the sequencing template came from extracted, reverse transcribed RNA. Data came from immunoSEQ multiplex PCR; TCRdb stores just in-frame clones and leaves some out. The sample gives 200,000 to 250,000 clones, approximately 47% of which show up once; roughly 2.6% is in the top ten. The record originates from a study of CD8+ T cells in alopecia areata. General study results and limits: Association of baseline CD8+ expansion with response is uncertain owing to one nonresponder. TCR sharing across patients was less clear than in mice, possibly HLA-related. Tofacitinib delivered significant drops in scalp clonality and in expanded CD8+ clones among the top 100.

Treatment given: oral pan-JAK inhibitor, 5-10 mg twice daily. Sorting from PBMCs produced CD4+ and CD8+ T cells. The receptor was isolated from a human donor with alopecia areata. This sequence joins TRBV7-9 and TRBJ2-4, with 12 bases that match TRBD2. The source was CD4+ T cells sorted from blood, collected at approximately week 37, from a patient treated with tofacitinib. CDR3 DNA sequence: TGTGCCAGCAGCTTCGGGACTAGCGGGCGATCCAAAAACATTCAGTACTTC. Translated: CASSFGTSGRSKNIQYF.